The rows below give T cell receptor beta chains drawn from one sample of a study of CD8 T cells in Susac syndrome. TCRdb re-analysed the immunoSEQ multiplex PCR reads in MiXCR, keeping a single row per CDR3 protein. This repertoire shows 92,000 or so distinct CDR3 sequences, roughly 96% found once; its top ten account for 0.55% to 0.8%. The sequenced sample consisted of CD8+ T cells from PBMCs. These receptors all stem from a human donor with Susac syndrome. Both conserved end residues are trimmed from each CDR3. Not every row has a clone size; where given, it reads once, few, many or a size class.

TRBV5-4	-	ASSSASGTYNEQF
TRBV3-1	-	ASSHHIGQVRGSEQY
TRBV7-2	-	ASSRDRTEAF
TRBV27	once	ASSLSGWAGNTEAF
TRBV5-4	-	ASSFGSQETQY
TRBV7-9	-	ASSLERAGGQNIQY
TRBV3-1	-	ASSPVRRDRFTYNEQF
TRBV20-1	-	SARGREGSYEQY
TRBV3-1	-	ASSGALLRTPRETQY
TRBV12-3/TRBV12-4	-	ASSLHDNQPQH
TRBV29-1	-	SVEDRDRDGYTIY
TRBV20-1	-	SARPRTSIYEQF
TRBV25-1	-	ASTPGANYGYT
TRBV6-5	-	ASRNSRTEVF
TRBV3-1	once	ASSQLGQGANIQY
TRBV7-2	-	ASSFPEDRRTQY
TRBV6-6	-	ASSPTSGGLTDTQY
TRBV30	once	AWSPRQGLPYNEQF
TRBV3-1	once	ASSQFEGITEAF
TRBV5-4	once	ASSLPSGANVLT
TRBV3-1	-	ASLSRGDTEAF
TRBV6-5	-	ASRQQGTVNQPQH